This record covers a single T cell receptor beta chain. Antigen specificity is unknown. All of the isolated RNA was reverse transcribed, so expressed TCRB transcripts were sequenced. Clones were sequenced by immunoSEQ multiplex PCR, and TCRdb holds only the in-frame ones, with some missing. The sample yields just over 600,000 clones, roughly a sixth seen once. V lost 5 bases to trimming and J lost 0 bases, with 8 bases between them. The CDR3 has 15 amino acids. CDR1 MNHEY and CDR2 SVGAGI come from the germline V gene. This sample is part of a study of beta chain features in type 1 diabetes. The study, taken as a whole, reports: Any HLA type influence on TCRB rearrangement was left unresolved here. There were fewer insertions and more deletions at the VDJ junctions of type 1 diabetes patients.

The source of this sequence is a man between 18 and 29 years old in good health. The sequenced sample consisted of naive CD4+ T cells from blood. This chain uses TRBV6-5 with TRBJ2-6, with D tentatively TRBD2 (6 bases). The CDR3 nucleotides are TGTGCCAGCAGTCCCGGGAGCTCTGGGGCCAACGTCCTGACTTTC. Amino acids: CASSPGSSGANVLTF.